This T cell receptor beta chain was identified during a study of blood T cell repertoires in COVID-19 (dated by TCRdb to about 2020). Study-wide context: Samples from collaborators originated in the United States, Italy and Spain and spanned both the acute and convalescent phases of COVID-19. Where available, HLA class I and class II types were obtained from metadata supplied by the sample provider rather than from assay-based typing. The samples were drawn from the first 160 participants of the ongoing ImmuneRACE study and from under 1,500 subjects provided by 6 global collaborators. The dataset comprised deeply sampled blood TCRbeta repertoires from subjects exposed to, actively infected with, or recovered from COVID-19. Sample metadata almost always included a de-identified subject ID, COVID-19 status, age in years and sex. The prospective study material was composed of cDNA or gDNA derived from T cells, B-cell-depleted T cells, or PBMCs. The repertoires were released in a freely available public database intended as a resource for research on the immune response to SARS-CoV-2.

TCRbeta CDR3 regions were amplified from genomic DNA by means of the immunoSEQ Assay, a bias-controlled multiplex PCR. The original methods were these. The number of nucleated cells in each sample was estimated from the amplification of reference gene primers within the assay. To quantify the absolute abundance of each unique TCRbeta CDR3 rearrangement, sequence reads were collapsed and filtered. Productive Simpson clonality was computed per sample as the square root of Simpson's diversity index over productive rearrangements. Sourced from immuneACCESS, this table was stored by TCRdb with only in-frame sequences that have V and J called. A share of the clones is absent; for the studies checked, an unresolved V gene accounts for under half, and the remainder has no known explanation. V, J and clone size are those of that table, while D and trimming were read from the DNA. The sample records about 120,000 clones, roughly 85% of which are singletons. The ten top clones hold under 4% of the sample.

As concerns this clone: Its antigen remains unidentified. Per-base qualities were not stored, and no clone one base away is much larger. Other DNA sequences in the same sample also yield this CDR3.

Whole blood was collected in K2EDTA tubes by collaborating institutions according to the institutions' own protocols. For TCRbeta analysis, collaborator samples were shipped as frozen whole blood, as isolated PBMCs, or as DNA extracted from either sample type. Results the study describes overall, beyond this receptor: Clinical and demographic metadata were provided uncurated, with the amount varying by source and participant.

This clonotype was obtained from a man aged 40-49 years with acute or convalescent COVID-19. The specimen sequenced was peripheral blood.

The CDR3 protein: CASGRGTEAFF. The nucleotide sequence reads TGTGCCAGTGGGAGGGGGACTGAAGCTTTCTTT. The rearranged segments are TRBV2 and TRBJ1-1, with TRBD1 as a weak D call on 6 bases. CDR1 and CDR2, looked up from the germline V gene, are SNHLY and FYNNEI. The cysteine opens and the phenylalanine closes a CDR3 of 11 amino acids. The CDR3 DNA has 33 bases and is translated from base 1. V and J are truncated by 9 bases and 5 bases respectively, leaving an intervening sequence of 10 bases.